These 8 T cell receptor beta chains were sequenced from one sample in a study of blood T cell repertoires in COVID-19. Only in-frame clones appear in the TCRdb table, and some are missing; sequencing was by immunoSEQ multiplex PCR. Of a few hundred thousand clones listed, approximately 83% were seen once; the top ten hold 3.5% to 5.5%. The sequenced material came from PBMCs or T cells enriched from blood (not recorded which). Source of these receptors: a young woman who had recovered from COVID-19.

The rearrangement joins TRBV28 to TRBJ2-7; perhaps TRBD1 as D (5 bases). The CDR3 extends over 14 amino acids. CDR1 is MDHEN, CDR2 SYDVKM, per germline. The V and J ends lost 3 bases and 2 bases respectively, with 11 bases between them. The CDR3 DNA sequence: TGTGCCAGCAGTTTTAGCAGGGTTCCCTACGAGCAGTACTTC. Amino acid sequence: CASSFSRVPYEQYF.

V and J are TRBV5-1 and TRBJ2-7; weak D call: TRBD1 (6 bases). The CDR3 has 17 amino acids. Trimming took 4 bases from V and 2 from J, leaving 22 bases between them. Germline CDR1 is SGHRS and CDR2 is YFSETQ. The CDR3 coding sequence is TGCGCCAGCAGCAGTAAGCAGGGGATATCCCTCCCCTACGAGCAGTACTTC. Its protein product is CASSSKQGISLPYEQYF.

The rearrangement links TRBV11-2 to TRBJ1-6, with a possible D match to TRBD1 (6 bases). Germline assignment: CDR1 SGHAT and CDR2 FQNNGV. Between the trimmed V and J ends, which lost 5 bases and 7 bases, there was a span of 18 bases. This CDR3 contains 16 residues. The CDR3 is CASSHRQGLGNSPLHF. The CDR3 coding sequence is TGTGCCAGCAGCCATAGGCAGGGGCTCGGGAATTCACCCCTCCACTTT.

The rearrangement uses TRBV5-8 and TRBJ2-7; 12 bases agree with TRBD2. The CDR3 has 19 residues. Trimming cost V 4 bases and J 4 bases; bases outside gene matches: 18. Germline assignment: CDR1 SGHTS and CDR2 YDEGEE. The chain's CDR3 is CASSQKFDEGLAGLYEQYF. Written as DNA, the CDR3 is TGTGCCAGCAGCCAGAAATTTGACGAAGGACTAGCGGGATTGTACGAGCAGTACTTC.

The V and J genes are TRBV5-1 and TRBJ2-5, with TRBD2 matching over 7 bases. CDR1 and CDR2 (germline): SGHRS, YFSETQ. The V segment lost 0 bases and the J segment 1 base; nucleotides outside the gene matches: 3. CDR3 size: 15 residues. This CDR3 is CASSLGGGSQETQYF. DNA for the CDR3: TGCGCCAGCAGCTTGGGGGGAGGGTCCCAAGAGACCCAGTACTTC.

This rearrangement joins TRBV29-1 to TRBJ2-1, with D perhaps TRBD1 (6 bases). The CDR3 extends over 11 amino acids. V dropped 6 bases and J dropped 9 bases, with 12 bases sitting between them. Looked up from germline, CDR1 is SQVTM and CDR2 is ANQGSEA. CDR3 loop: CSVQQGSEQFF. The DNA of the CDR3 is TGCAGCGTGCAACAGGGTAGTGAGCAGTTCTTC.

V is TRBV14 and J is TRBJ2-7; TRBD2 matches at 14 bases. The ends lost 1 base at V and 4 bases at J; junction bases unmatched: 3. The CDR3 has 16 amino acids. From germline, CDR1 is SGHDN and CDR2 FVKESK. For the CDR3, the DNA is TGTGCCAGCAGCCAAGTCGGGACTAGCGGGAGTTACGAGCAGTACTTC. Translating gives CASSQVGTSGSYEQYF.

V and J are TRBV7-9 and TRBJ2-1, with TRBD2 matching over 7 bases. Germline lookup yields CDR1 SEHNR and CDR2 FQNEAQ (reference sequence). Trimming removed 4 bases from V and 6 bases from J; junction bases left unmatched: 9. This CDR3 spans 15 amino acids. CDR3 sequence: CASSSEAGFPNEQFF. CDR3 DNA sequence: TGTGCCAGCAGCTCGGAAGCGGGATTCCCCAATGAGCAGTTCTTC.